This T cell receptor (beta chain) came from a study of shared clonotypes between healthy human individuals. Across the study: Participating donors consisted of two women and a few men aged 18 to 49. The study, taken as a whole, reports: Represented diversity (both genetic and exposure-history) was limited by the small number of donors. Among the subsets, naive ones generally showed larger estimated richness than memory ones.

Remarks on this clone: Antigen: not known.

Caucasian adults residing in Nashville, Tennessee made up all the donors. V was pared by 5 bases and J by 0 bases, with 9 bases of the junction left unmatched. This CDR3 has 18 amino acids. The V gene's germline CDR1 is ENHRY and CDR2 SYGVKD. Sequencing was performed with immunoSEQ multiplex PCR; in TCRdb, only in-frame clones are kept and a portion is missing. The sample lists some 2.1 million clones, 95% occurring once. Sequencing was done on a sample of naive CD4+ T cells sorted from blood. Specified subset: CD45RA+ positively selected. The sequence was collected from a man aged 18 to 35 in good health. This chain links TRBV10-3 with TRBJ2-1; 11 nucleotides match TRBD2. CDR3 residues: CAISTGTSGTRSYNEQFF. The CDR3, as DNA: TGTGCCATCAGTACTGGGACTAGCGGAACCCGCTCCTACAATGAGCAGTTCTTC.